This TCR beta chain came from a study of blood T cell repertoires in COVID-19 (dated by TCRdb to 2020 to 2022). Looking at the study overall: The collaborator samples originated in the United States, Italy and Spain and spanned the acute and convalescent phases of COVID-19. The material from the prospective study consisted of cDNA or gDNA derived from T cells, B-cell-depleted T cells, or PBMCs. The dataset comprised deeply sampled blood TCRbeta repertoires from subjects exposed to, actively infected with, or recovered from COVID-19. A freely available public database, intended as a resource for researchers studying the immune response to SARS-CoV-2, is where the repertoires were released. Samples were obtained from the ongoing ImmuneRACE study (first 160 participants) and from over a thousand subjects provided by 6 global collaborators. Nearly every sample came with metadata listing a de-identified subject ID, COVID-19 status, age in years and sex. Where HLA class I and class II types were available, the types were taken from metadata supplied by the sample provider, not from assay-based typing. Broad study findings and their caveats: The quantity of clinical and demographic metadata differed by source and by participant and was supplied without curation.

From a lookup of the germline V gene (reference sequence), CDR1 and CDR2 are SGHNT and YYREEE. The CDR3, cysteine through phenylalanine, is 14 amino acids long. Of the read, only the CDR3 DNA is kept; its 42 bases are in frame from base 1. The germline V and J ends show losses of 1 base and 2 bases respectively, and no gene match explains 2 bases of the junction. Regarding this clone: Its antigen remains unidentified. It has no much larger one-base neighbor in the sample; base qualities were not kept.

Whole blood was collected in K2EDTA tubes by collaborating institutions according to the institutions' own protocols. For TCRbeta analysis, collaborators shipped samples in one of three forms: frozen whole blood, isolated PBMCs, or DNA extracted from either of those sample types. TCRbeta CDR3 regions were amplified from genomic DNA using the immunoSEQ Assay, a bias-controlled multiplex PCR. Per the original workflow: Nucleated cell counts per sample were estimated from amplification of reference gene primers within the assay. Sequence reads were collapsed and filtered to measure the absolute abundance of every unique TCRbeta CDR3 rearrangement. For each sample, productive Simpson clonality was calculated by taking the square root of Simpson's diversity index across productive rearrangements. In its TCRdb copy, this immuneACCESS table keeps in-frame sequences only and misses some clones. Where compared with another copy, unresolved V genes explain less than half of these, and the others have no known cause. The DNA was the basis for D and trimming; V, J and clone size are from that table. The sample includes around 140,000 clones, with roughly 78% observed a single time. Of the sample, about 15% is held by the ten largest clones.

The sequenced sample consisted of peripheral blood. The receptor was derived from a human donor with acute or convalescent COVID-19. The donor label of this sample is uncertain. In this chain, TRBV5-4 is recombined with TRBJ1-2, with 7 central nucleotides matching TRBD1. DNA sequence: TGTGCCAGCAGCTTGATACAGGGGAACTATGGCTACACCTTC. Protein translation: CASSLIQGNYGYTF.